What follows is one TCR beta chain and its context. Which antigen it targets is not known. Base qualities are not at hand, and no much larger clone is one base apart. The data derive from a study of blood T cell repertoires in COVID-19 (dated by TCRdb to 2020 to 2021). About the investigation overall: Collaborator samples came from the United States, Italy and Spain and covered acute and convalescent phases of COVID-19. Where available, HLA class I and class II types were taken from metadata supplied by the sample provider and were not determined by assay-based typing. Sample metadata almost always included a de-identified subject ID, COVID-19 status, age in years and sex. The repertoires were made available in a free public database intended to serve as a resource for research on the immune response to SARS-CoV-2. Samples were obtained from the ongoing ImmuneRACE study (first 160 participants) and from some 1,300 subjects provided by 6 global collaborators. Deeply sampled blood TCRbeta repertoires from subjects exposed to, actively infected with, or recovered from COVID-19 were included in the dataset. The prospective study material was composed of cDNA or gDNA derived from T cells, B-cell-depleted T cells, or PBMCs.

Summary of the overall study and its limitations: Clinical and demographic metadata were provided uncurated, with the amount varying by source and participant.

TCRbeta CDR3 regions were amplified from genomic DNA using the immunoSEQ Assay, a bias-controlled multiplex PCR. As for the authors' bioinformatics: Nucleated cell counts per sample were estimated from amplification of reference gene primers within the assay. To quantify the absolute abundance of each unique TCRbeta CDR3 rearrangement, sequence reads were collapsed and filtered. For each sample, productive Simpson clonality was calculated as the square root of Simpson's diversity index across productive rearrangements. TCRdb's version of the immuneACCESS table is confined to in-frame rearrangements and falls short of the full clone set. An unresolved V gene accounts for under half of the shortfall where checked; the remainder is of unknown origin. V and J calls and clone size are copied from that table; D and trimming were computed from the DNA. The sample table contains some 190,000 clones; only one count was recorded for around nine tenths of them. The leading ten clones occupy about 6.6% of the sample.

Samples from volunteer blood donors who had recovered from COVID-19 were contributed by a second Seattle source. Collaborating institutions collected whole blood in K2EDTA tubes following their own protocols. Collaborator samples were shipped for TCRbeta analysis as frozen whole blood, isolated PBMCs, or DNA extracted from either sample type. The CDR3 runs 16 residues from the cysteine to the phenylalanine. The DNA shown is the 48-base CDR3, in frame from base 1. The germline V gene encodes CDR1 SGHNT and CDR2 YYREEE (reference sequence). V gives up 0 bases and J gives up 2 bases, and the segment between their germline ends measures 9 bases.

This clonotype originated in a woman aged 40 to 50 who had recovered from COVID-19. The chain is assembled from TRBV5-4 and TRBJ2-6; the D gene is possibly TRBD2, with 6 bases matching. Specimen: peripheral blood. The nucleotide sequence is TGTGCCAGCAGCTTGGTCGGGGGTGCTGGGGCCAACGTCCTGACTTTC. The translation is CASSLVGGAGANVLTF.